The 6 T cell receptor beta chains listed next were all sequenced from one sample in a study of blood T cell repertoires in COVID-19. Repertoires were generated with immunoSEQ multiplex PCR, while TCRdb's copy carries only in-frame clones and drops some. Of around 300,000 clones in the sample, 70% to 90% were seen once. Sequenced sample: peripheral blood. The receptors here all came from a woman between 70 and 85 years old with acute or convalescent COVID-19.

The chain joins TRBV5-5 to TRBJ1-3; 9 nucleotides line up with TRBD1. Germline trimming cut 3 bases from V and 1 base from J; bases unmatched to any gene: 5. This CDR3 is built from 16 residues. Germline-derived CDR1 and CDR2 are SGHKS and YYEKEE (reference sequence). The CDR3 reads CASSSRQGDSGNTIYF. CDR3 bases: TGTGCCAGCAGCTCGCGACAGGGGGATTCTGGAAACACCATATATTTT.

The V gene is TRBV7-8, the J gene TRBJ2-7, with D possibly matching TRBD2 (5 bases). This CDR3 contains 15 residues. CDR1 and CDR2 from the germline V gene are SGHVS and FQNEAQ. V was pared by 5 bases and J by 1 base, with 15 bases between. This CDR3 is CASSAGRLISYEQYF. CDR3 nucleotides: TGTGCCAGCAGCGCGGGCAGGTTGATATCCTACGAGCAGTACTTC.

The sample holds one count of this clone. The rearrangement uses TRBV5-5 and TRBJ2-5; TRBD1 matches 7 bases. Germline V gene lookup returns CDR1 SGHKS and CDR2 YYEKEE (reference sequence). CDR3 size: 12 residues. V lost 7 bases to trimming and J lost 5 bases; unmatched junction nucleotides: 5. The CDR3 nucleotides read TGTGCCAGCGGACAGGTCCCTGAGACCCAGTACTTC. It encodes CASGQVPETQYF.

The J gene is TRBJ1-5, the V gene TRBV3-1 (or the pseudogene TRBV3-2); D is unresolved. Germline assignment: CDR1 LGHDT and CDR2 YNNKEL (reference sequence). The V gene lost 3 bases and the J gene lost 7 bases, with 16 bases spanning the gap. The CDR3 runs 15 residues. The CDR3 is CASSHGRLSRQPQHF. For the CDR3, the DNA is TGTGCCAGCAGCCATGGGAGGCTTAGTAGGCAGCCCCAGCATTTT.

CDR3 DNA: TGTGCCAGCAGCTTATTATTAGGGGCCCTCATGGATACGCAGTATTTT. Its translation: CASSLLLGALMDTQYF. The chain has TRBV11-2 and TRBJ2-3; a weak D match, TRBD1 (5 bases). Germline V gene lookup returns CDR1 SGHAT and CDR2 FQNNGV. V was trimmed by 2 bases and J by 6 bases, leaving 18 bases between them. The CDR3 contains 16 residues.

The genes are TRBV19 and TRBJ2-5, with 12 bases identical to TRBD2. Germline CDR1 is LNHDA and CDR2 is SQIVND (reference sequence). This CDR3 has 14 amino acids. V shed 6 bases, J shed 5 bases, and the junction held 4 bases outside the gene matches. CDR3 loop: CASRASGGAETQYF. CDR3 sequence (DNA): TGTGCCAGTAGGGCTAGCGGGGGGGCGGAGACCCAGTACTTC. Full variable domain (outside the CDR3, taken from reference TRBV19 and TRBJ2-5): DGGITQSPKYLFRKEGQNVTLSCEQNLNHDAMYWYRQDPGQGLRLIYYSQIVNDFQKGDIAEGYSVSREKKESFPLTVTSAQKNPTAFYLCASRASGGAETQYFGPGTRLLVL.